This T cell receptor (beta chain) was found in a study of shared clonotypes between healthy human individuals. The study, taken as a whole, reports: Sorted-subset samples were not fully sequenced, rarefaction indicated.

Unmatched junction bases numbered 10, after V lost 6 bases and J lost 9 bases. The CDR3 covers 14 residues. In germline, CDR1 is MDHEN, CDR2 SYDVKM. In the CD4+ fraction, cells were divided into CD45RA+ naive and CD45RA-negative memory subsets. With regard to this clone: Its antigen is as yet unknown.

Each cell subset's genomic DNA was divided evenly among several immunoSEQ plates. Using immunoSEQ multiplex PCR, the repertoire was profiled, and TCRdb retains in-frame clones only, with some absent. The sample gives approximately 530,000 clones, approximately 94% of which show up once; about 0.06% is in the top ten. This TCR was sampled from a woman aged 30 to 39 in good health. The sample was naive CD4+ T cells sorted from blood. This sample's subset: CD45RA+ positively selected. The rearrangement links TRBV28 to TRBJ1-2, with TRBD1 matching 10 bases. The CDR3: CASRGVTGGFSYTF. The CDR3, as DNA: TGTGCCAGCAGAGGGGTGACAGGGGGCTTTAGCTACACCTTC.